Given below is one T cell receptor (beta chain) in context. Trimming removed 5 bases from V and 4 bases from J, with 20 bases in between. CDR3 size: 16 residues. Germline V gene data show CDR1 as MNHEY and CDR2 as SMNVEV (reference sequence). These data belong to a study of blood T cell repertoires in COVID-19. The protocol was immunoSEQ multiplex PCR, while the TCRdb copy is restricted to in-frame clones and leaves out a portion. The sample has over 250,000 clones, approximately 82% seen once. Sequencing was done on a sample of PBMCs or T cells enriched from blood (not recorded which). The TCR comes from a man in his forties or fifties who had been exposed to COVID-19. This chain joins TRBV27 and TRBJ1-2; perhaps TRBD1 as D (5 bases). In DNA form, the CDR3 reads TGTGCCAGCAGTCAGACCTACCAGGGACTTGGCTATGGCTACACCTTC. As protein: CASSQTYQGLGYGYTF.